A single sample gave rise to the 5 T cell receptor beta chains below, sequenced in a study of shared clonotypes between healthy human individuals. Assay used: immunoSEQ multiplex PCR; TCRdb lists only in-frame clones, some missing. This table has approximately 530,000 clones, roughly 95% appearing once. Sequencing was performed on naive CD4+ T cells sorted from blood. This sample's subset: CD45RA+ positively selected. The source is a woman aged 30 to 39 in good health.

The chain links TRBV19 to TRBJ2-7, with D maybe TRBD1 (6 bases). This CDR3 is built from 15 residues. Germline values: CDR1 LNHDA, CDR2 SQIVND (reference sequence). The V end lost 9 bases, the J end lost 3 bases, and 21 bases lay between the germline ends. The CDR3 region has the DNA TGTGCCAGCACTAGGTCCAGGGGTGGCGACTACGAGCAGTACTTC. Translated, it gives CASTRSRGGDYEQYF.

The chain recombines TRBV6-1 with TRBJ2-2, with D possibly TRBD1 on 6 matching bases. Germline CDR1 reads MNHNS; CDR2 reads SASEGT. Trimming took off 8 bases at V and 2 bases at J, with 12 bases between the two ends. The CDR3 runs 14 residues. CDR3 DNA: TGTGCCAGCGGAACAGGGTTAAACACCGGGGAGCTGTTTTTT. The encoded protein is CASGTGLNTGELFF.

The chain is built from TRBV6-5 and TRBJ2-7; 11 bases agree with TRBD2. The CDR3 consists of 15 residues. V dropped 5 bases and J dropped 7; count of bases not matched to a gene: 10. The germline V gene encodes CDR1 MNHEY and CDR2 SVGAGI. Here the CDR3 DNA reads TGTGCCAGCAGTACCTCACTAGCGGGAGCAGAAGAGCAGTACTTC. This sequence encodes CASSTSLAGAEEQYF.

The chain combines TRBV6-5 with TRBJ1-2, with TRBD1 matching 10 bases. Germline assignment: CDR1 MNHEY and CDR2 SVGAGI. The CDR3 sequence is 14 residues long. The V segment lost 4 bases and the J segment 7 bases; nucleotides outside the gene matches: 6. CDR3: CASSSSDRGGGYTF. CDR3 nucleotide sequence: TGTGCCAGCAGTTCCTCGGACAGGGGGGGTGGCTACACCTTC.

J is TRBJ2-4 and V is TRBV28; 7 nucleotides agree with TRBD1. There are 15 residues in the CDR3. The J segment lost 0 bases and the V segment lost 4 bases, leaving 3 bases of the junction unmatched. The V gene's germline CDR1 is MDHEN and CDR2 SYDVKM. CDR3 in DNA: TGTGCCAGCAGTTCCCAGGGGGTAGCCAAAAACATTCAGTACTTC. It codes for CASSSQGVAKNIQYF.